These 5 T cell receptor beta chains originate from one sample sequenced in a study of spatial heterogeneity in lung cancer. As for time point: blood at routine non-recurrence follow-up after resection. TCRdb called the 5' RACE reads again in MiXCR, with one record for every CDR3 protein. The table lists around 27,000 distinct CDR3 sequences, 5.4% of them singletons, with more than 20% in the top ten. The sequencing used PBMCs, collected at follow-up. The receptor source for this set is a female donor with early-stage non-small cell lung cancer.

This clonotype was observed many times. This chain uses TRBV3-1 with TRBJ2-5, with D uncertain. The CDR3 length is 14 residues. Trimming shortened V by 4 bases and J by 5 bases, and 14 bases separated the two germline ends. CDR1 and CDR2 (germline): LGHDT, YNNKEL (reference sequence). The CDR3, as DNA: TGTGCCAGCAGCCTCCAGGTCACGGACGAGACCCAGTACTTC. This encodes CASSLQVTDETQYF.

This clonotype was counted many times. This chain joins TRBV5-5 and TRBJ1-5; TRBD1 matches 7 bases. With 4 bases clipped from V and 4 bases from J, the junction kept 5 bases outside the gene matches. Germline assignment: CDR1 SGHKS and CDR2 YYEKEE (reference sequence). This CDR3 comprises 14 residues. In nucleotides, the CDR3 is TGTGCCAGCAGCGCCGGGACAGCAAATCAGCCCCAGCATTTT. Protein product: CASSAGTANQPQHF.

This clonotype showed up many times. This sequence joins TRBV4-3 and TRBJ1-5; perhaps TRBD1 as D (6 bases). V lost 1 base and J lost 6, with 13 bases in between. The CDR3 is 15 amino acids. Per germline, CDR1 LGHNA and CDR2 YSLEER. Written as DNA, the CDR3 is TGCGCCAGCAGCCAAGTGGTGGGGGCCAGTCAGCCCCAGCATTTT. Translated, it gives CASSQVVGASQPQHF.

The table lists this clonotype with many counts. The rearrangement links TRBV27 to TRBJ2-3, with 12 bases identical to TRBD2. The CDR3 runs 18 residues. V was pared by 6 bases and J by 5 bases, with 15 bases of the junction left unmatched. Germline V gives CDR1 MNHEY, CDR2 SMNVEV (reference sequence). The CDR3 DNA is TGTGCCAGCAGACAAATCTCCCGGACTAGCGGGACGGTAGATACGCAGTATTTT. It translates to CASRQISRTSGTVDTQYF.

The V and J genes are TRBV5-5 and TRBJ2-7; D may match TRBD1 or TRBD2 (5 bases each). The CDR3 totals 12 residues. CDR1 is SGHKS, CDR2 YYEKEE, per germline (reference sequence). Trimming shortened V by 1 base and J by 5 bases, and 7 bases separated the two germline ends. CDR3 DNA sequence: TGTGCCAGCAGCTTGTTGGGACACGAGCAGTACTTC. Protein sequence: CASSLLGHEQYF.